This is a list of T cell receptor beta chains from one sample in a study of beta chain features in type 1 diabetes. Sequencing was performed with immunoSEQ multiplex PCR; in TCRdb, only in-frame clones are kept and a portion is missing. The sample lists some 44,000 clones, approximately 70% seen once, with about 2% in the top ten. The specimen sequenced was Tregs from blood. Source of these receptors: a woman in her late teens or twenties with type 1 diabetes. CDR3s include the opening cysteine and the closing phenylalanine or tryptophan. Fields, in order: D gene, V gene, clone size, J gene, CDR3 DNA, CDR3 protein. A D gene is named only where the DNA matches it firmly. Size values are once, few and many counts, or a class for expanded clones, and some rows have none.

>TRBD1|TRBV2|NA|TRBJ2-7
TGTGCCAGCAGAGAGGGGGCAACCTACGAGCAGTACTTC
CASREGATYEQYF
>NA|TRBV19|few|TRBJ2-1
TGTGCCAGTAGTTCGGACAGCCGCAATGAGCAGTTCTTC
CASSSDSRNEQFF
>TRBD1|TRBV5-1|NA|TRBJ1-4
TGCGCCAGCAGCCGACAGGGGGCTATTAATGAAAAACTGTTTTTT
CASSRQGAINEKLFF
>NA|TRBV10-3|NA|TRBJ2-7
TGTGCCATCAGTCCAACCGGGACCTACGAGCAGTACTTC
CAISPTGTYEQYF
>NA|TRBV7-8|NA|TRBJ1-5
TGTGCCAGCAGCCTTAACAGGGCGGATCAGCCCCAGCATTTT
CASSLNRADQPQHF
>NA|TRBV9|NA|TRBJ2-7
TGTGCCAGCAGCGTGAACCCGGAGGCCTACGAGCAGTACTTC
CASSVNPEAYEQYF
>NA|TRBV19|NA|TRBJ2-7
TGTGCCAGTAGTATAAGGGGCACCTACGAGCAGTACTTC
CASSIRGTYEQYF
>TRBD2|TRBV5-4|NA|TRBJ2-5
TGTGCCAGCAGGCGGACGAGCGGGGCGGGAGAGACCCAGTACTTC
CASRRTSGAGETQYF
>TRBD2|TRBV10-3|NA|TRBJ2-2
TGTGCCATCAGTGGAGCACGGGGGGGCCATGTGGCCACCGGGGAGCTGTTTTTT
CAISGARGGHVATGELFF
>NA|TRBV7-8|NA|TRBJ2-3
TGTGCCAGCAGCACTAGCTGGAGGACAGATACGCAGTATTTT
CASSTSWRTDTQYF
>TRBD1|TRBV6-6|NA|TRBJ2-7
TGTGCCAGCAAGGGGGCGATGGGGGAGCAGTACTTC
CASKGAMGEQYF
>TRBD1|TRBV5-1|NA|TRBJ1-1
TGCGCCAGCAGCTTGGGAGGGACAGCCAACACTGAAGCTTTCTTT
CASSLGGTANTEAFF
>NA|TRBV11-3|NA|TRBJ2-7
TGTGCCAGCAGCTTCCAGGGGAGCTCCTACGAGCAGTACTTC
CASSFQGSSYEQYF
>NA|TRBV7-8|NA|TRBJ2-2
TGTGCCAGCAAGCTTAATCTCGGCGGGGAGCTGTTTTTT
CASKLNLGGELFF
>TRBD1|TRBV6-6|NA|TRBJ1-1
TGTGCCAGCAGCAGGACAGGGGGCAAGAACACTGAAGCTTTCTTT
CASSRTGGKNTEAFF
>TRBD1|TRBV28|few|TRBJ2-2
TGTGCCAGCAGTTTACCCATAACAGGGGGCACCGGGGAGCTGTTTTTT
CASSLPITGGTGELFF
>TRBD2|TRBV7-2|few|TRBJ2-3
TGTGCCAGCAGCCTTTTAGCGGGAGGGCCAGTTGCAGATACGCAGTATTTT
CASSLLAGGPVADTQYF
>TRBD2|TRBV28|few|TRBJ2-3
TGTGCCAGCAGTAGAGCGGGGGCAGATACGCAGTATTTT
CASSRAGADTQYF
>NA|TRBV27|NA|TRBJ2-1
TGTGCCAGCAGCACCCCATCCTCTATGAGCTCCTACAATGAGCAGTTCTTC
CASSTPSSMSSYNEQFF
>NA|TRBV5-4|NA|TRBJ2-7
TGTGCCAGCAGCTTGGGTGAGACAGGCGAGCAGTACTTC
CASSLGETGEQYF
>TRBD1|TRBV29-1|NA|TRBJ2-7
TGCAGCGAAGCCGGGACAGGGTATAAGGAGCAGTACTTC
CSEAGTGYKEQYF
>NA|TRBV10-2|NA|TRBJ2-1
TGCGCCAGTCGACTTGACTCCTACAATGAGCAGTTCTTC
CASRLDSYNEQFF
>NA|TRBV21-1|NA|TRBJ2-7
TGTGCCAGCAGCACCTCCGGAGGCGTGGAGCAGTACTTC
CASSTSGGVEQYF
>NA|TRBV6-6|NA|TRBJ1-1
TGTGCCAGCAGTTACCGAGGGGGAAGCACTGAAGCTTTCTTT
CASSYRGGSTEAFF
>NA|TRBV7-8|NA|TRBJ1-5
TGTGCCAGCAGCCCCCGAACTGACAGGTTCAATCAGCCCCAGCATTTT
CASSPRTDRFNQPQHF
>NA|TRBV11-2|NA|TRBJ2-2
TGTGCCAGCAGCTTTAAGGGGACATCCGGGGAGCTGTTTTTT
CASSFKGTSGELFF
>TRBD1|TRBV29-1|NA|TRBJ2-1
TGCAGCGTTTTGGGACAGGGGGCGGGCAATGAGCAGTTCTTC
CSVLGQGAGNEQFF
>TRBD2|TRBV13|NA|TRBJ2-7
TGTGCCAGCAGCTTAGGCGGGGGGGTCGACGAGCAGTACTTC
CASSLGGGVDEQYF
>TRBD2|TRBV18|NA|TRBJ2-1
TGTGCCAGCTCACCGCCTAGCGGGAGCAATGAGCAGTTCTTC
CASSPPSGSNEQFF
>TRBD1|TRBV29-1|NA|TRBJ2-1
TGCAGCGTTGAAGAGGGACAGGGGGTCAATGAGCAGTTCTTC
CSVEEGQGVNEQFF
>NA|TRBV2|NA|TRBJ1-2
TGTGCCAGCAAGCTCCAGGGTGACGGCTACACCTTC
CASKLQGDGYTF
>TRBD1|TRBV29-1|NA|TRBJ2-4
TGCAGCGTTGGACAGGGGATAGCCAAAAACATTCAGTACTTC
CSVGQGIAKNIQYF
>NA|TRBV5-4|medium-sized|TRBJ1-4
TGTGCCAGCAGCTTGGGGGGAGCAGCTAATGAAAAACTGTTTTTT
CASSLGGAANEKLFF
>TRBD1|TRBV7-9|NA|TRBJ1-1
TGTGCCAGCAGCCCGGGACAGGGGAACACTGAAGCTTTCTTT
CASSPGQGNTEAFF
>NA|TRBV7-2|few|TRBJ1-6
TGTGCCAGCAGCTTAGTTCCGCAGGGTGGATCACCCCTCCACTTT
CASSLVPQGGSPLHF
>TRBD1|TRBV7-2|once|TRBJ1-2
TGTGCCAGCAACCGGAAAGGGACAGGGATCTTTCACTATGGCTACACCTTC
CASNRKGTGIFHYGYTF
>TRBD1|TRBV28|NA|TRBJ2-3
TGTGCCAGCAGTCGCATAAGACAGGGAACAGATACGCAGTATTTT
CASSRIRQGTDTQYF
>TRBD1|TRBV7-3|NA|TRBJ2-3
TGTGCCAGCAGCCCTCAGGGGGCCACAGATACGCAGTATTTT
CASSPQGATDTQYF
>TRBD2|TRBV19|NA|TRBJ2-3
TGTGCCAGTAACACTCTAGCGGGGCGCACAGATACGCAGTATTTT
CASNTLAGRTDTQYF
>NA|TRBV9|NA|TRBJ2-1
TGTGCCAGCAGCCCTCGGGTCTATCCCAGGGATGAGCAGTTCTTC
CASSPRVYPRDEQFF
>NA|TRBV6-5|NA|TRBJ2-7
TGTGCCAGCAGTTACGGGTGGTCGGGGAACGAGCAGTACTTC
CASSYGWSGNEQYF
>TRBD1|TRBV2|NA|TRBJ1-2
TGTGCCAGCAGTGGCACAGGGGCTAACTATGGCTACACCTTC
CASSGTGANYGYTF
>TRBD1|TRBV28|NA|TRBJ2-4
TGTGCCAGCAGTTCAGTAGTTTGGGACAGCAGAAACCCAGGACCCGGGAACATTCAGTACTTC
CASSSVVWDSRNPGPGNIQYF
>NA|TRBV6-6|NA|TRBJ1-6
TGTGCCATGTCGGGGTATAATTCACCCCTCCACTTT
CAMSGYNSPLHF